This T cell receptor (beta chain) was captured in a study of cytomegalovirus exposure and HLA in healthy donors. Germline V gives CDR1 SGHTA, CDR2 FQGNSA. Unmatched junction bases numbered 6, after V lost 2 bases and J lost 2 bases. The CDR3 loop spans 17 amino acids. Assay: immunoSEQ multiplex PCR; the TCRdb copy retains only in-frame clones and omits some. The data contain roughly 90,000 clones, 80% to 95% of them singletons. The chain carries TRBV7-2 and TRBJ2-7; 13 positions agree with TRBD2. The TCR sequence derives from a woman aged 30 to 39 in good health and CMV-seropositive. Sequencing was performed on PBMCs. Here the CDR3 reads CASSLSGTSGVTYEQYF. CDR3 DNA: TGTGCCAGCAGCTTATCCGGGACTAGCGGGGTTACCTACGAGCAGTACTTC.